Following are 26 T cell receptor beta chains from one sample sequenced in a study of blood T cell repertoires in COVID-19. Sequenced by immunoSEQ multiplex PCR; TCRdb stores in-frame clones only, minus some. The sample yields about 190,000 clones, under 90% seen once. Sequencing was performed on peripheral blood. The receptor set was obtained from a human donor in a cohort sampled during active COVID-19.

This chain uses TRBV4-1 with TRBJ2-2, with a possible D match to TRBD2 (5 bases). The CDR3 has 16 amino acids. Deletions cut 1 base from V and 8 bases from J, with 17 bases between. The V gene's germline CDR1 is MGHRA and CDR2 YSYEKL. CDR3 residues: CASSQVGGRGLGELFF. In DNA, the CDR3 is TGCGCCAGCAGCCAAGTAGGCGGGCGAGGGTTAGGGGAGCTGTTTTTT.

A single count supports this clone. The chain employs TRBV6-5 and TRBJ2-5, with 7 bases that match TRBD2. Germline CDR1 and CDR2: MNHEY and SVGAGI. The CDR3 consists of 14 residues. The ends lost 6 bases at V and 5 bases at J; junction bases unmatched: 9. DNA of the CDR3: TGTGCCAGCAGAAAGGCGGGAGTTGTTGAGACCCAGTACTTC. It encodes CASRKAGVVETQYF.

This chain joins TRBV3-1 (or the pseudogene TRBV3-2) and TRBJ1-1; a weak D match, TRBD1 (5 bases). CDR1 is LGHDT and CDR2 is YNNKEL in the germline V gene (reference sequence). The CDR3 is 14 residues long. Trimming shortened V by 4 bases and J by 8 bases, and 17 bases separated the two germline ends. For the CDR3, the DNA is TGTGCCAGCAGCCCCGGAGGTGGGGCGGGGGAAGCTTTCTTT. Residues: CASSPGGGAGEAFF.

CDR3 in amino acids: CASSLLGNTGELFF. The CDR3 nucleotides read TGTGCCAGCAGCCTTCTCGGGAACACCGGGGAGCTGTTTTTT. The chain links TRBV3-1 (or the pseudogene TRBV3-2) to TRBJ2-2; D ambiguous. V dropped 4 bases and J dropped 1 base, with 7 bases sitting between them. The CDR3 runs 14 residues. Germline CDR1 LGHDT, CDR2 YNNKEL (reference sequence).

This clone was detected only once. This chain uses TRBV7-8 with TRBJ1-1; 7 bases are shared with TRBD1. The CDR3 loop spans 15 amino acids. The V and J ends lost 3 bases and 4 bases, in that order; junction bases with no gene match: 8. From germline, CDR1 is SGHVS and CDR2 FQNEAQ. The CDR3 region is CASSLPLGGTTEAFF. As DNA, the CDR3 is TGTGCCAGCAGCTTGCCCTTAGGGGGCACCACTGAAGCTTTCTTT.

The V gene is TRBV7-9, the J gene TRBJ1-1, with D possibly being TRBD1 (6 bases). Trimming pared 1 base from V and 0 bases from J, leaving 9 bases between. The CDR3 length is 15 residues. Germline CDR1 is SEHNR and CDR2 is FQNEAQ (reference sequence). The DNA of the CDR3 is TGTGCCAGCAGCTTAGGGGGACACCTGAACACTGAAGCTTTCTTT. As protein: CASSLGGHLNTEAFF.

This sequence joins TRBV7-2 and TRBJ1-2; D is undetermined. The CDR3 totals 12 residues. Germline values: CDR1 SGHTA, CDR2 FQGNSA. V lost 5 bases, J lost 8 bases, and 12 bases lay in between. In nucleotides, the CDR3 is TGTGCCAGCAGCCGTACAGATCCGGGCTACACCTTC. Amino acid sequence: CASSRTDPGYTF.

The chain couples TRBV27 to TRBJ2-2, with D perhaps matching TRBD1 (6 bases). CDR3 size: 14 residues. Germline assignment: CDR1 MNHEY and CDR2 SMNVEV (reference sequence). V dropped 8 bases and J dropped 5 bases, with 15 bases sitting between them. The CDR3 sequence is CASRVQGLTGELFF. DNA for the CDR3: TGTGCCAGCCGAGTACAGGGTTTGACCGGGGAGCTGTTTTTT.

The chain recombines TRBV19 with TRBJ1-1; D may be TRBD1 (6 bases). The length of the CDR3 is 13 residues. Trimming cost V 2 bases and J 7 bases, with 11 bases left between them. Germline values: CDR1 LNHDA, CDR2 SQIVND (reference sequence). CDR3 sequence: CASSIQGHLEAFF. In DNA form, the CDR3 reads TGTGCCAGTAGTATACAGGGGCATCTTGAAGCTTTCTTT.

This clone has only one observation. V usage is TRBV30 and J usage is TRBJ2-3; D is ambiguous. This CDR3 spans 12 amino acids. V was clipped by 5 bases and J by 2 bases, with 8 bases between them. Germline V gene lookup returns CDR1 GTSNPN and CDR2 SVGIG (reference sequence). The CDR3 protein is CAWSFNTDTQYF. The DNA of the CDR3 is TGTGCCTGGTCGTTTAACACAGATACGCAGTATTTT.

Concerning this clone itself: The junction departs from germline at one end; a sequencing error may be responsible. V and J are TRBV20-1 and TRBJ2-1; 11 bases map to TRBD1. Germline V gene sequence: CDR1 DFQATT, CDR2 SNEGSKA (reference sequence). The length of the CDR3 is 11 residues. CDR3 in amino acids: CSVPLRDRGIF. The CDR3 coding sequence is TGCAGTGTCCCACTCCGGGACAGGGGGATCTTC.

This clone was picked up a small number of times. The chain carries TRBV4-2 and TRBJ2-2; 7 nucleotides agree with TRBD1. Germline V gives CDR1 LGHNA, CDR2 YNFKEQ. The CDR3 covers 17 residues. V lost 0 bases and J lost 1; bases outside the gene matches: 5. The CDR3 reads CASSQEGRGWNTGELFF. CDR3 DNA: TGTGCCAGCAGCCAAGAGGGCAGGGGGTGGAACACCGGGGAGCTGTTTTTT.

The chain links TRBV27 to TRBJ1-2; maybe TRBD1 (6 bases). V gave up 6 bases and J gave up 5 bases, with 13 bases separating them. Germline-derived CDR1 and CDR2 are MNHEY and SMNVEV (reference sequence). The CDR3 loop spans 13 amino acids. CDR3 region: CASSRGGVYGYTF. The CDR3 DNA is TGTGCCAGCAGCCGAGGGGGTGTATATGGCTACACCTTC.

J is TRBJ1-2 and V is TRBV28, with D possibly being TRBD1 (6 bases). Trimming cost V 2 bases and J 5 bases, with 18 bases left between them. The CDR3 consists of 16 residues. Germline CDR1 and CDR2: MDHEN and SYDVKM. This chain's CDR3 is CASSLGGGGYRYGYTF. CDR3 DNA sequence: TGTGCCAGCAGTTTAGGTGGCGGGGGCTATCGGTATGGCTACACCTTC.

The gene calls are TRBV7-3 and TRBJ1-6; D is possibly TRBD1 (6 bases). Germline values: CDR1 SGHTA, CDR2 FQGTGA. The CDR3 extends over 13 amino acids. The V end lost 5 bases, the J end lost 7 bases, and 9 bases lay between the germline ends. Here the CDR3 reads CASSLGQNSPLHF. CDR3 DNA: TGTGCCAGCAGCCTAGGACAGAATTCACCCCTCCACTTT.

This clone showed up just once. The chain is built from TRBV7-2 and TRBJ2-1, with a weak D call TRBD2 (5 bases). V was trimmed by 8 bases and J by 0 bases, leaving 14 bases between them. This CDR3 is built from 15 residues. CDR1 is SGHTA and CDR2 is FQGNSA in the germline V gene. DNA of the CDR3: TGTGCCAGCGCCTCCCTAGGGAGCTCCTACAATGAGCAGTTCTTC. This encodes CASASLGSSYNEQFF.

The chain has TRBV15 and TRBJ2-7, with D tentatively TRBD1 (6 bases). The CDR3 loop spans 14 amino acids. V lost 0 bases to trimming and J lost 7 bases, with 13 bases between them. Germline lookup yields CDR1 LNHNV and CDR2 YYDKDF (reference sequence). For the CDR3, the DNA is TGTGCCACCAGCAGAGATCTTACAGGGAGTGAGCAGTACTTC. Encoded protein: CATSRDLTGSEQYF.

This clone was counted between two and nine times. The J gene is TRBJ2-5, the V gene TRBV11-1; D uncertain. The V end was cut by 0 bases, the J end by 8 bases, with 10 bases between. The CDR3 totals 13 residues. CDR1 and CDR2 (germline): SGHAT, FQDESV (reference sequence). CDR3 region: CASSLAHPVTQYF. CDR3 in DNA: TGTGCCAGCAGCTTAGCGCATCCAGTCACCCAGTACTTC.

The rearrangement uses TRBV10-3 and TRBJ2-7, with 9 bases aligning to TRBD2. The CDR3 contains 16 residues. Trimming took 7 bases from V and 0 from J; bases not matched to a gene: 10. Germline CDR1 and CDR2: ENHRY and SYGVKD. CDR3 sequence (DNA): TGTGCCATCACTCACCAAAGCGGGAGGAACTCCTACGAGCAGTACTTC. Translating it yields CAITHQSGRNSYEQYF.

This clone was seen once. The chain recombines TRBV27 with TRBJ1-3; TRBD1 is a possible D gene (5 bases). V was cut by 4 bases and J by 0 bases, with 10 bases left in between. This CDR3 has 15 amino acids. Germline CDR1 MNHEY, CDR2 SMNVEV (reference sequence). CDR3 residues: CASSSGSLSGNTIYF. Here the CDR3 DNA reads TGTGCCAGCAGTTCAGGGTCCCTCTCTGGAAACACCATATATTTT.

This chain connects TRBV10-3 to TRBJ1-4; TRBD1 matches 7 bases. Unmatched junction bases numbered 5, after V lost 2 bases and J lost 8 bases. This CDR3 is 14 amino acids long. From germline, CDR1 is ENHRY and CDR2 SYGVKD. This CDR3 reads CAISERTGREKLFF. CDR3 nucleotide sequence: TGTGCCATCAGTGAGAGGACAGGCCGGGAAAAACTGTTTTTT.

The CDR3 protein is CASSLWGQQNTEAFF. The CDR3 coding sequence is TGCGCCAGCAGCTTGTGGGGACAACAGAACACTGAAGCTTTCTTT. This chain links TRBV5-1 with TRBJ1-1, with D perhaps TRBD1 (6 bases). Trimming left V 1 base short and J 1 base short, with 11 bases between. CDR3 length equals 15 residues. Germline V lookup: CDR1 SGHRS, CDR2 YFSETQ.

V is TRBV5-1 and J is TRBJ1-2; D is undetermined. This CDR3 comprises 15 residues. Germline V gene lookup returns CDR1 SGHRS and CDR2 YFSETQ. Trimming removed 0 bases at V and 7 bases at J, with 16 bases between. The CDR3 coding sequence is TGCGCCAGCAGCTTGGAATCCCGAGTCGGTCTTGGCTACACCTTC. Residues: CASSLESRVGLGYTF.

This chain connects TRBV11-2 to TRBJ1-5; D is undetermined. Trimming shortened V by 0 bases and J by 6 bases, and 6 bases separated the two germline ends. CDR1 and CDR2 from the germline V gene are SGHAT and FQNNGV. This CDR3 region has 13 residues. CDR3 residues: CASSLDRGQPQHF. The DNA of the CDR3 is TGTGCCAGCAGCTTAGATCGGGGTCAGCCCCAGCATTTT.

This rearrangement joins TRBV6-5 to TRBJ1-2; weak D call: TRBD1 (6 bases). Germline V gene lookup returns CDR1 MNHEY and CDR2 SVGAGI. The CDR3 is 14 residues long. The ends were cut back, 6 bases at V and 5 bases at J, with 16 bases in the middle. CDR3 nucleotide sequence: TGTGCCAGCAGAGATACAGGGAGAAGTTATGGCTACACCTTC. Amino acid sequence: CASRDTGRSYGYTF.

This CDR3 is CASSWKGKTEAFF. The CDR3 nucleotides read TGTGCCAGCAGTTGGAAGGGGAAAACTGAAGCTTTCTTT. This chain connects TRBV27 to TRBJ1-1; tentative D call: TRBD1 (5 bases). V gave up 4 bases and J gave up 5 bases, with 11 bases separating them. This CDR3 spans 13 amino acids. Germline assignment: CDR1 MNHEY and CDR2 SMNVEV (reference sequence).